The 28 T cell receptor beta chains presented below share a single source sample, sequenced in a study of T cells after yellow fever vaccination. TCRdb reprocessed the 5' RACE reads with MiXCR, giving one entry per CDR3 protein. The data show hundreds of thousands of distinct CDR3 sequences, with less than 15% seen just once and about 14% held by the top ten. Sequences were derived from PBMCs, sampled on the day of the yellow fever booster vaccination. These receptors were obtained from a man under 40 who received the YFV17D yellow fever vaccine.

This clonotype was detected a few times. The chain links TRBV5-1 to TRBJ2-1; 9 bases fit TRBD2. The CDR3 spans 18 residues. Germline V CDR1 and CDR2: SGHRS, YFSETQ. Trimming took 0 bases from V and 2 from J; bases not matched to a gene: 9. The DNA of the CDR3 is TGCGCCAGCAGCTTGGGTAGCGGGAGTACAAAGACCTACAATGAGCAGTTCTTC. Its translation: CASSLGSGSTKTYNEQFF.

This clonotype was recorded a few times. The V gene is TRBV4-3, the J gene TRBJ2-7; D gene unclear. Germline V gene data show CDR1 as LGHNA and CDR2 as YSLEER. The V gene lost 1 base and the J gene lost 3 bases, with 13 bases spanning the gap. This CDR3 region has 15 residues. The CDR3 sequence is CASSQVGTNDYEQYF. In DNA form, the CDR3 reads TGCGCCAGCAGCCAAGTCGGAACTAACGACTACGAGCAGTACTTC.

This clonotype was counted only a few times. This chain links TRBV24-1 with TRBJ2-7; D unclear. Trimming removed 9 bases at V and 3 bases at J, with 14 bases between. The CDR3 contains 13 residues. Germline V CDR1 and CDR2: KGHDR, SFDVKD. The CDR3 sequence: CATLPGPGYEQYF. In DNA, the CDR3 is TGTGCCACCCTTCCGGGCCCTGGCTACGAGCAGTACTTC.

In this sample, this clonotype turned up a few times. The CDR3 DNA sequence: TGTGCCACCAGGGCTGGCACAGATACGCAGTATTTT. Amino acid sequence: CATRAGTDTQYF. The chain recombines TRBV24-1 with TRBJ2-3; D unresolved. This CDR3 has 12 amino acids. V lost 7 bases to trimming and J lost 1 base, with 5 bases between them. Germline V gene sequence: CDR1 KGHDR, CDR2 SFDVKD.

The chain joins TRBV12-3 or TRBV12-4 to TRBJ1-2; D gene ambiguous. The CDR3 totals 11 residues. V shed 5 bases and J shed 4 bases, with 5 bases lying between them. CDR3: CASSRSYGYTF. The CDR3 nucleotides read TGTGCCAGCAGTCGTAGCTATGGCTACACCTTC.

In this sample, this clonotype turned up a few times. J is TRBJ2-1 and V is TRBV20-1, with 7 nucleotides matching TRBD1. Germline CDR1 and CDR2: DFQATT and SNEGSKA (reference sequence). The CDR3 extends over 10 amino acids. J lost 14 bases, V lost 5 bases, and 6 bases had no gene match. The DNA for the CDR3 is TGCAGTGCTGGGGACAGAGGGAAGTTCTTC. Protein sequence: CSAGDRGKFF.

The CDR3 spells CASRPDRAGANVLTF. The CDR3 region has the DNA TGTGCCAGCAGGCCAGACAGGGCTGGGGCCAACGTCCTGACTTTC. This rearrangement joins TRBV7-9 to TRBJ2-6, with 7 positions matching TRBD1. This CDR3 is 15 amino acids long. Germline V gene data show CDR1 as SEHNR and CDR2 as FQNEAQ (reference sequence). V was clipped by 6 bases and J by 2 bases; unmatched bases: 4.

This clonotype showed up many times. J is TRBJ2-5 and V is TRBV15, with D uncertain. The CDR3 runs to 13 residues. Trimming took 3 bases from V and 1 from J, leaving 6 bases between them. The germline CDR1 and CDR2 sequences are LNHNV and YYDKDF (reference sequence). The CDR3 protein is CATSSDFQETQYF. As DNA, the CDR3 is TGTGCCACCAGCAGTGATTTCCAAGAGACCCAGTACTTC.

In its sample, this clonotype was seen a few times. The V and J genes are TRBV5-5 and TRBJ2-2, with D perhaps matching TRBD2 (6 bases). The CDR3 has 14 amino acids. The ends were cut back, 4 bases at V and 8 bases at J, with 15 bases in the middle. Germline-derived CDR1 and CDR2 are SGHKS and YYEKEE (reference sequence). The CDR3 sequence is CASSLMYGTGELFF. The CDR3 DNA is TGTGCCAGCAGCCTCATGTACGGGACTGGGGAGCTGTTTTTT. The full variable domain, in which reference TRBV5-5 and TRBJ2-2 provide the parts outside the CDR3, is DAGVTQSPTHLIKTRGQQVTLRCSPISGHKSVSWYQQVLGQGPQFIFQYYEKEERGRGNFPDRFSARQFPNYSSELNVNALLLGDSALYLCASSLMYGTGELFFGEGSRLTVL.

This clonotype was picked up a small number of times. The V and J genes are TRBV5-1 and TRBJ2-7; 9 bases are a match to TRBD2. Germline V gene lookup returns CDR1 SGHRS and CDR2 YFSETQ. V gave up 0 bases and J gave up 3 bases; unmatched junction bases: 4. CDR3 size: 15 residues. For the CDR3, the DNA is TGCGCCAGCAGCTTGGTAGCGGGAGTACTCTACGAGCAGTACTTC. It translates to CASSLVAGVLYEQYF.

The rearrangement links TRBV11-2 to TRBJ2-1, with TRBD2 matching over 8 bases. V was pared by 0 bases and J by 7 bases, with 8 bases of the junction left unmatched. Germline V CDR1 and CDR2: SGHAT, FQNNGV. This CDR3 comprises 16 residues. CDR3 sequence (DNA): TGTGCCAGCAGCTTAGACTTATCGACTAGCGCGAATGAGCAGTTCTTC. Its translation is CASSLDLSTSANEQFF.

This clonotype was seen a handful of times. One end of the junction does not line up with germline, which may come from a read error. The chain couples TRBV7-7 to TRBJ1-5; 7 bases line up with TRBD1. CDR1 and CDR2 from the germline V gene are SSHAT and FNYEAQ (reference sequence). The length of the CDR3 is 18 residues. CDR3 loop: CASSLGRTGGWGNQPQHF. The CDR3 region has the DNA TGTGCTAGCAGCTTAGGTCGGACAGGAGGCTGGGGCAATCAGCCCCAGCATTTT.

This clonotype showed up just a few times. The gene calls are TRBV27 and TRBJ2-3; D gene ambiguous. This CDR3 is built from 15 residues. With 8 bases removed from V and 0 bases from J, the gap between germline ends came to 15 bases. Germline CDR1 and CDR2: MNHEY and SMNVEV (reference sequence). The CDR3 region has the DNA TGTGCCAGCCGAGCCTGGGCATCTAGCACAGATACGCAGTATTTT. It specifies CASRAWASSTDTQYF.

As to this clonotype: Just one base apart from a much larger clone, this may be a read error. This chain uses TRBV6-1 with TRBJ2-2; D is uncertain. Between the trimmed V and J ends, which lost 8 bases and 6 bases, there was a span of 4 bases. The CDR3 consists of 10 residues. The germline V gene has CDR1 MNHNS and CDR2 SASEGT. Written as DNA, the CDR3 is TGTGCCAGCCCCCCCGGGGAGCTGTTTTTT. This encodes CASPPGELFF.

Regarding this clonotype: One end of the junction varies from germline; a read error may be responsible. The V and J genes are TRBV4-2 and TRBJ2-6; D ambiguous. Germline V gives CDR1 LGHNA, CDR2 YNFKEQ. This CDR3 spans 16 amino acids. DNA for the CDR3: TGTGCCAGGAGCCTTACCATGAGATCTGGGGCCAACGTCCTGACTTTC. Its translation is CARSLTMRSGANVLTF.

This rearrangement joins TRBV20-1 to TRBJ2-1, with a tentative D call TRBD2 (5 bases). Germline V gene sequence: CDR1 DFQATT, CDR2 SNEGSKA (reference sequence). V lost 5 bases, J lost 2 bases, and 10 bases lay in between. This CDR3 contains 13 residues. Written as DNA, the CDR3 is TGCAGTGCTCCCCGGGAAACCTACAATGAGCAGTTCTTC. Its protein product is CSAPRETYNEQFF.

This clonotype was seen only a few times. The chain carries TRBV7-2 and TRBJ2-4; no clear D. Per germline, CDR1 SGHTA and CDR2 FQGNSA. V was trimmed by 5 bases and J by 15 bases, leaving 23 bases between them. The CDR3 runs 14 residues. The CDR3 bases are TGTGCCAGCAGCAAGGACCAAAGTTATAATCCGTCGTACTTC. Translation gives CASSKDQSYNPSYF.

The chain couples TRBV29-1 to TRBJ2-3; D remains unclear. Germline V CDR1 and CDR2: SQVTM, ANQGSEA. This CDR3 has 14 residues. Trimming removed 7 bases at V and 2 bases at J, with 16 bases between. As DNA, the CDR3 is TGCAGCGCCATTGGTCATGACAACACAGATACGCAGTATTTT. Residues: CSAIGHDNTDTQYF.

The V and J genes are TRBV20-1 and TRBJ1-2; possibly TRBD1 for D (6 bases). CDR3 size: 14 residues. Germline CDR1 DFQATT, CDR2 SNEGSKA (reference sequence). V was cut by 0 bases and J by 8 bases, with 16 bases left in between. The CDR3 DNA reads TGCAGTGCTAGAGAAGGATCGGGGGCGCAAGGCTACACCTTC. Amino acid sequence: CSAREGSGAQGYTF.

This clonotype was seen ten or more times. The chain employs TRBV6-1 and TRBJ2-4, with 7 positions matching TRBD2. The CDR3 has 15 amino acids. Trimming at V came to 4 bases and at J to 6 bases, leaving 9 bases not matched to a gene. From germline, CDR1 is MNHNS and CDR2 SASEGT. CDR3 in DNA: TGTGCCAGCAGTGCCGCCGGGACTACCGTAAACATTCAGTACTTC. As protein: CASSAAGTTVNIQYF.

The chain uses TRBV2 and TRBJ1-5; the match to TRBD1 covers 9 bases. V shed 6 bases, J shed 2 bases, and the junction held 5 bases outside the gene matches. CDR3 size: 15 residues. Germline V gives CDR1 SNHLY, CDR2 FYNNEI. CDR3 nucleotide sequence: TGTGCCAGCAGCCGGGACAGGGCAGGCAATCAGCCCCAGCATTTT. Amino acids: CASSRDRAGNQPQHF. Full variable domain (rest looked up from reference TRBV2 and TRBJ1-5): EPEVTQTPSHQVTQMGQEVILRCVPISNHLYFYWYRQILGQKVEFLVSFYNNEISEKSEIFDDQFSVERPDGSNFTLKIRSTKLEDSAMYFCASSRDRAGNQPQHFGDGTRLSIL.

V is TRBV28 and J is TRBJ2-1; a possible D gene is TRBD1 (5 bases). The ends were cut back, 3 bases at V and 6 bases at J, with 21 bases in the middle. This CDR3 has 17 amino acids. Germline CDR1 MDHEN, CDR2 SYDVKM. CDR3 protein: CASSLAQGVWGSNEQFF. The CDR3 coding sequence is TGTGCCAGCAGTTTGGCCCAAGGGGTTTGGGGTAGCAATGAGCAGTTCTTC.

This clonotype has a count of ten or more. The chain carries TRBV29-1 and TRBJ2-7, with TRBD1 as a possible D gene (5 bases). Germline CDR1 and CDR2: SQVTM and ANQGSEA. This CDR3 spans 13 amino acids. V was shortened by 7 bases and J by 6 bases, with 19 bases between the two germline ends. The CDR3 DNA reads as TGCAGCGCAGGACAACCTTCGTCTGGCGAGCAGTACTTC. It specifies CSAGQPSSGEQYF.

This clonotype was seen only a few times. The gene calls are TRBV28 and TRBJ2-3; 10 nucleotides align to TRBD2. Germline lookup yields CDR1 MDHEN and CDR2 SYDVKM. With 3 bases clipped from V and 5 bases from J, the junction kept 8 bases outside the gene matches. This CDR3 contains 16 residues. The CDR3, as DNA: TGTGCCAGCAGTTTGTCCCTAGCGGGGGTCTTAGATACGCAGTATTTT. This encodes CASSLSLAGVLDTQYF.

In DNA form, the CDR3 reads TGCGCCAGCAGCATTAATGGAAAAGGCACAGATACGCAGTATTTT. This translates into CASSINGKGTDTQYF. V and J are TRBV5-1 and TRBJ2-3; D uncertain. This CDR3 region has 15 residues. Between the trimmed V and J ends, which lost 4 bases and 1 base, there was a span of 13 bases. Germline assignment: CDR1 SGHRS and CDR2 YFSETQ.

The chain recombines TRBV20-1 with TRBJ1-5; tentative D call: TRBD1 (5 bases). Trimming left V 5 bases short and J 3 bases short, with 14 bases between. CDR1 DFQATT and CDR2 SNEGSKA come from the germline V gene (reference sequence). The CDR3 has 14 residues. CDR3 DNA sequence: TGCAGTGCTTACCGGGACTTCACCAATCAGCCCCAGCATTTT. Amino acids: CSAYRDFTNQPQHF.

The chain recombines TRBV3-1 with TRBJ2-4; possibly TRBD2 for D (6 bases). Trimming shortened V by 0 bases and J by 2 bases, and 11 bases separated the two germline ends. From germline, CDR1 is LGHDT and CDR2 YNNKEL (reference sequence). CDR3 length: 16 amino acids. CDR3 coding DNA: TGTGCCAGCAGCCAAGATCTCGCGGGAACCAAAAACATTCAGTACTTC. Protein: CASSQDLAGTKNIQYF.

This clonotype was seen more than once but under ten times. The J gene is TRBJ2-5, the V gene TRBV20-1, with D hard to call. Germline CDR1 reads DFQATT; CDR2 reads SNEGSKA (reference sequence). Trimming removed 2 bases at V and 5 bases at J, with 18 bases between. This CDR3 comprises 15 residues. CDR3 protein: CSARFPGPRMETQYF. Here the CDR3 DNA reads TGCAGTGCTAGATTCCCGGGTCCACGTATGGAGACCCAGTACTTC.